The clone carrying this TCR beta chain appeared once. This sample was taken from a study of human T cells and chemical hapten exposure. Study-level background: From small differences in pooled library volume came most of the variation in per-sample TCR yields.

One entry per CDR3 protein results from TCRdb running MiXCR on the 5' RACE reads. Of under 100,000 distinct CDR3 sequences in the sample, less than 20% are singletons; the top ten hold approximately 7%. Total RNA came from unfractionated whole blood. The sequence came from a female donor in good health.

CDR3 amino acids: CSAIDPSGSYEQYF. The CDR3 coding sequence is TGCAGTGCCATCGACCCTAGCGGGTCCTACGAGCAGTACTTC. The J gene is TRBJ2-7, the V gene TRBV20-1; 8 bases fit TRBD2. Germline V gives CDR1 DFQATT, CDR2 SNEGSKA (reference sequence). After removal of 6 bases from V and 1 base from J, the junction contained 8 bases not matched to a gene. The CDR3 is 14 residues long.